This T cell receptor beta chain was retrieved from a study of patients with pleural tuberculosis. The CDR3 covers 15 residues. The V end was cut by 5 bases, the J end by 0 bases, with 8 bases between. Many counts were recorded for this clonotype. TCRdb recomputed calls from the reads with MiXCR, one row per CDR3 protein. The sample records about 50,000 distinct CDR3 sequences, around 7% being singletons. This receptor was identified in a human donor with pleural tuberculosis. The J gene is TRBJ2-6, the V gene TRBV12-3 or TRBV12-4; D is undetermined. The CDR3 loop reads CASSLGTSGANVLTF. The CDR3 DNA follows: TGTGCCAGCAGTCTGGGAACCTCTGGGGCCAACGTCCTGACTTTC.